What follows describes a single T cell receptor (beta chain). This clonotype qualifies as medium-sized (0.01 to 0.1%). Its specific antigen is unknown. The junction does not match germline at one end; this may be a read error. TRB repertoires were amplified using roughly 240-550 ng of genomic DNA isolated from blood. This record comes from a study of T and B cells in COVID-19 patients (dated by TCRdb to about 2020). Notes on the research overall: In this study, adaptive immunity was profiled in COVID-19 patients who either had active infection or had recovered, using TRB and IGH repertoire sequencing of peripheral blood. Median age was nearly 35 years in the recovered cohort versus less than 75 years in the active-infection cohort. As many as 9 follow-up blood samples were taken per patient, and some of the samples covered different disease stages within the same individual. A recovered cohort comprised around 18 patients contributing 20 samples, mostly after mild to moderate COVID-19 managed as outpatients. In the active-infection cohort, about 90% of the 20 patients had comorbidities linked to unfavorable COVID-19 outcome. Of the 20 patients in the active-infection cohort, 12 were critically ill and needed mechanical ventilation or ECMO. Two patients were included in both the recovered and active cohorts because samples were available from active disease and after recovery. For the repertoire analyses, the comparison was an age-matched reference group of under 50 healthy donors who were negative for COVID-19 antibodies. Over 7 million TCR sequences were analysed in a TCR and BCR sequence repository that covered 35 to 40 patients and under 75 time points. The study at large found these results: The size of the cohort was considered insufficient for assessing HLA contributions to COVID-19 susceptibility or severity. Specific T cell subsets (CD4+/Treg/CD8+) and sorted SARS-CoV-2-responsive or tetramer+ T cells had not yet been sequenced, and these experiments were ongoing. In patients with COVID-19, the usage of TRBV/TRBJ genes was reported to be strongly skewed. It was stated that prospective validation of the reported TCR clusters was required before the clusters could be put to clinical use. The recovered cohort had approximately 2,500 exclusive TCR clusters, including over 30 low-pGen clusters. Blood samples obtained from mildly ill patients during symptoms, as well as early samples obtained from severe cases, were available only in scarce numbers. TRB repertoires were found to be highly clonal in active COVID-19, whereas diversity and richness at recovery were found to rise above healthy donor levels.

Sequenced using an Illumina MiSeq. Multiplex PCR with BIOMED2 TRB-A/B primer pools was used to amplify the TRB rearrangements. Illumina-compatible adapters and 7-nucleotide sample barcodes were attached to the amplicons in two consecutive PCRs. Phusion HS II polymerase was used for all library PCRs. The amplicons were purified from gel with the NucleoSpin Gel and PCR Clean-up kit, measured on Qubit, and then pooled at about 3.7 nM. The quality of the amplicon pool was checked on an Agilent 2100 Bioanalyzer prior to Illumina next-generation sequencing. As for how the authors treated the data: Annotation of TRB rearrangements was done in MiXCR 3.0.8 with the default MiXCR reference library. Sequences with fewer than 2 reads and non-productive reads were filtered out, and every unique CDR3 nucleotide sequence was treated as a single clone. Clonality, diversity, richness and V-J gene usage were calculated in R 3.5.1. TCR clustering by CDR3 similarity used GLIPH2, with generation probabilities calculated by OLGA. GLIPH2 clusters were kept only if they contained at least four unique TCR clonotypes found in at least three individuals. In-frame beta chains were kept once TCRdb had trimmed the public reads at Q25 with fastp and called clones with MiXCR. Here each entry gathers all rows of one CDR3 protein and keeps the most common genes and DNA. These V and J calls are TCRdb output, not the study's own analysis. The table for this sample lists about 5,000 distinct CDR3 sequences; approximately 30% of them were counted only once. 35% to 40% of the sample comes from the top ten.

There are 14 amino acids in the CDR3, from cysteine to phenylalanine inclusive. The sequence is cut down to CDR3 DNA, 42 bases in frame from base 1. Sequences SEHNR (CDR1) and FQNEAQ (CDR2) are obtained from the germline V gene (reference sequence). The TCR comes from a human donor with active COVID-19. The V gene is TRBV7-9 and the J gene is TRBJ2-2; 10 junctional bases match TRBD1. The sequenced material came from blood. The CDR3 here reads CAGRDRGGTGELFF. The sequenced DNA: TGTGCCGGCAGGGACAGGGGAGGCACCGGGGAGCTGTTTTTT. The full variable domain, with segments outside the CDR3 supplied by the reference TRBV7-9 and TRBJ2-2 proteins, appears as DTGVSQNPRHKITKRGQNVTFRCDPISEHNRLYWYRQTLGQGPEFLTYFQNEAQLEKSRLLSDRFSAERPKGSFSTLEIQRTEQGDSAMYLCAGRDRGGTGELFFGEGSRLTVL.